The 23 T cell receptor beta chains in this list originate from one sample, sequenced in a study of T cell repertoires in cytomegalovirus infection. TCRdb re-analysed the reads in MiXCR, keeping a single row per CDR3 protein. The sample has around 530,000 distinct CDR3 sequences, about 15% seen once. Sequenced material: CD8+ T cells from PBMCs. The receptors stem from a human donor in good health (CMV status not recorded). Some clones in this sample may be carry-over from other donors' samples.

The chain carries TRBV20-1 and TRBJ2-3; TRBD2 matches at 10 bases. V was clipped by 0 bases and J by 1 base; unmatched bases: 4. The CDR3 is 16 amino acids. Germline V CDR1 and CDR2: DFQATT, SNEGSKA (reference sequence). CDR3: CSARDRTSGGTDTQYF. CDR3 nucleotides: TGCAGTGCTAGAGACCGGACTAGCGGAGGCACAGATACGCAGTATTTT.

In its sample, this clonotype was seen many times. The gene calls are TRBV27 and TRBJ1-1, with 9 bases lining up with TRBD1. With V trimmed by 4 bases and J by 0 bases, 3 bases remained unmatched. CDR3 length: 15 residues. Per germline, CDR1 MNHEY and CDR2 SMNVEV (reference sequence). This CDR3 reads CASSWTGDLNTEAFF. CDR3 sequence (DNA): TGTGCCAGCAGTTGGACAGGGGACCTGAACACTGAAGCTTTCTTT.

This clonotype occurred many times. The chain links TRBV12-5 to TRBJ1-5, with D maybe TRBD1 (5 bases). Germline V gene lookup returns CDR1 LGHNT and CDR2 FRNRAP. Deletions cut 1 base from V and 5 bases from J, with 6 bases between. The CDR3 extends over 13 amino acids. This chain's CDR3 is CASGLEGDQPQHF. CDR3 in DNA: TGTGCTAGTGGTTTGGAAGGGGATCAGCCCCAGCATTTT. Full variable domain (outside the CDR3, taken from reference TRBV12-5 and TRBJ1-5): DARVTQTPRHKVTEMGQEVTMRCQPILGHNTVFWYRQTMMQGLELLAYFRNRAPLDDSGMPKDRFSAEMPDATLATLKIQPSEPRDSAVYFCASGLEGDQPQHFGDGTRLSIL.

As to this clonotype: A much larger clone differs from this one at a single base, so this may be a read error. This CDR3 is missing its conserved last phenylalanine or tryptophan, likely due to a read error. The V and J genes are TRBV6-5 and TRBJ2-1, with no clear D. CDR3 length: 11 amino acids. The V gene's germline CDR1 is MNHEY and CDR2 SVGAGI. V gave up 7 bases and J gave up 10 bases, with 11 bases separating them. CDR3 amino acids: CASINSGEQFL. CDR3 DNA: TGTGCCAGCATCAACTCAGGAGAGCAGTTCTTA.

On this clonotype: A read error may explain this, as a much larger clone is one base away. This CDR3 is CANRPAGTGGFQPQHF. The CDR3 DNA sequence: TGTGCCAACAGACCTGCCGGGACAGGGGGCTTTCAGCCCCAGCATTTT. The genes are TRBV27 and TRBJ1-5; the match to TRBD1 covers 12 bases. Germline CDR1 and CDR2: MNHEY and SMNVEV (reference sequence). The CDR3 runs to 16 residues. The junction had 13 bases not matched to a gene; V was cut back by 10 bases and J by 6 bases.

This clonotype has just a few counts. DNA of the CDR3: TGTGCCAGCAGCTTTGAGGGAAGGACTCAGCCCCAGCATTTT. This sequence encodes CASSFEGRTQPQHF. J is TRBJ1-5 and V is TRBV5-6; D gene ambiguous. Trimming removed 2 bases from V and 6 bases from J, with 12 bases in between. Germline CDR1 SGHDT, CDR2 YYEEEE. This CDR3 region has 14 residues.

This clonotype occurred a few times. This sequence joins TRBV14 and TRBJ2-1; 8 nucleotides align to TRBD1. The ends lost 2 bases at V and 16 bases at J; junction bases unmatched: 16. The CDR3 sequence is 15 residues long. CDR1 is SGHDN and CDR2 is FVKESK in the germline V gene. The CDR3 spells CASSQSWGTGGVKFF. For the CDR3, the DNA is TGTGCCAGCAGCCAATCCTGGGGGACAGGTGGAGTGAAATTCTTC.

Note on this clonotype: An end of the junction does not agree with germline; a read error may underlie this. This sequence joins TRBV12-3 or TRBV12-4 and TRBJ2-1; D uncertain. CDR3 size: 15 residues. CDR3 in amino acids: CASSLARYFYNEQSF. Written as DNA, the CDR3 is TGTGCCAGCAGTTTAGCCAGATACTTTTACAATGAGCAGTCCTTC.

This clonotype was observed many times. The chain uses TRBV12-3 or TRBV12-4 and TRBJ2-3, with D maybe TRBD2 (6 bases). The germline V and J ends were trimmed by 4 bases and 3 bases, with 11 bases remaining between them. The CDR3 is 14 amino acids. The CDR3 sequence: CASSWGVMTDTQYF. For the CDR3, the DNA is TGTGCCAGCAGTTGGGGGGTAATGACAGATACGCAGTATTTT.

This clonotype was found many times. This chain joins TRBV11-2 and TRBJ2-7; perhaps TRBD2 as D (6 bases). Germline V gene lookup returns CDR1 SGHAT and CDR2 FQNNGV. The CDR3 extends over 16 amino acids. Trimming left V 3 bases short and J 1 base short, with 16 bases between. The chain's CDR3 is CASSLLRGKSSYEQYF. The DNA of the CDR3 is TGTGCCAGCAGCTTGCTCCGGGGGAAATCATCCTACGAGCAGTACTTC.

This clonotype was recorded many times. The chain joins TRBV12-3 or TRBV12-4 to TRBJ2-7, with 11 bases that match TRBD1. J gave up 3 bases and V 4 bases, and 5 bases lay outside the gene matches. The CDR3 runs to 15 residues. The CDR3 nucleotides are TGTGCCAGCAGTTGGTCCGGGACAGGGGGCTACGAGCAGTACTTC. Translated: CASSWSGTGGYEQYF.

This chain joins TRBV4-2 and TRBJ2-2; D gene unclear. CDR3 length: 12 amino acids. The ends were cut back, 1 base at V and 7 bases at J, with 4 bases in the middle. In germline, CDR1 is LGHNA, CDR2 YNFKEQ. CDR3 DNA sequence: TGTGCCAGCAGCCAAGTACACGGGGAGCTGTTTTTT. Residues: CASSQVHGELFF.

With regard to this clonotype: A read error may account for a junction end that differs from germline. V is TRBV7-4 and J is TRBJ1-1; D call uncertain. This CDR3 is 13 amino acids long. Germline CDR1 is SGHVT and CDR2 is SQSDAQ. CDR3 DNA: TGTGCCAGCAGCTCCTCATTGAACGCTGAAGCTTTCTTT. This translates into CASSSSLNAEAFF.

This clonotype was found a few times. This CDR3 reads CASSPWTGHRGNTIYF. DNA for the CDR3: TGCGCCAGCAGCCCCTGGACAGGCCATAGAGGAAACACCATATATTTT. J is TRBJ1-3 and V is TRBV5-1; 7 bases are a match to TRBD1. With V trimmed by 4 bases and J by 4 bases, 11 bases remained unmatched. The CDR3 length is 16 residues. The germline CDR1 and CDR2 sequences are SGHRS and YFSETQ.

This clonotype was observed many times. V and J are TRBV12-3 or TRBV12-4 and TRBJ1-1; D may be TRBD1 (6 bases). The CDR3 covers 13 residues. V was trimmed by 0 bases and J by 4 bases, leaving 6 bases between them. In DNA form, the CDR3 reads TGTGCCAGCAGTTTAGCCAGGGGCACTGAAGCTTTCTTT. Translated: CASSLARGTEAFF.

This clonotype turned up a few times. V usage is TRBV6-5 and J usage is TRBJ1-3; a possible D gene is TRBD1 (6 bases). V was cut by 0 bases and J by 8 bases, with 23 bases left in between. The CDR3 is made up of 18 amino acids. The germline V gene encodes CDR1 MNHEY and CDR2 SVGAGI. The CDR3, as DNA: TGTGCCAGCAGTTACTCGGGAACAGGGCAGACCCCAGCGGACACCATATATTTT. Its protein product is CASSYSGTGQTPADTIYF.

This clonotype was seen repeatedly, ten times or more. The V gene is TRBV12-3 or TRBV12-4, the J gene TRBJ1-1, with D tentatively TRBD1 (5 bases). V was shortened by 6 bases and J by 5 bases, with 19 bases between the two germline ends. There are 15 residues in the CDR3. The CDR3 bases are TGTGCCAGCAGCCAAGCTAGTGCAGGGCGGACTGAAGCTTTCTTT. Residues: CASSQASAGRTEAFF.

This clonotype has more than one count but fewer than ten. This rearrangement joins TRBV12-5 to TRBJ1-4, with 8 bases identical to TRBD1. The CDR3 consists of 16 residues. J was trimmed by 6 bases and V by 0 bases; bases with no gene match: 6. Per germline, CDR1 LGHNT and CDR2 FRNRAP. In DNA form, the CDR3 reads TGTGCTAGTGGTTTGGTACAAGACAGGGGTCATGAAAAACTGTTTTTT. Protein: CASGLVQDRGHEKLFF. Complete variable domain (other parts from reference TRBV12-5 and TRBJ1-4): DARVTQTPRHKVTEMGQEVTMRCQPILGHNTVFWYRQTMMQGLELLAYFRNRAPLDDSGMPKDRFSAEMPDATLATLKIQPSEPRDSAVYFCASGLVQDRGHEKLFFGSGTQLSVL.

In its sample, this clonotype was seen many times. The CDR3 loop is CASRLLAGGGNEQFF. The CDR3, as DNA: TGTGCCAGCAGATTACTAGCGGGAGGCGGGAATGAGCAGTTCTTC. V is TRBV7-9 and J is TRBJ2-1; 12 bases are a match to TRBD2. The CDR3 extends over 15 amino acids. Losses at the gene ends were 6 bases for V and 7 bases for J; bases not matched to a gene: 7. Germline V gene lookup returns CDR1 SEHNR and CDR2 FQNEAQ (reference sequence).

The sample holds many counts of this clonotype. The rearrangement uses TRBV2 and TRBJ2-7, with D perhaps TRBD2 (6 bases). The V gene's germline CDR1 is SNHLY and CDR2 FYNNEI. Trimming shortened V by 8 bases and J by 6 bases, and 14 bases separated the two germline ends. CDR3 size: 12 residues. The CDR3 DNA reads TGTGCCAGCCAGGGAGGATATCGCGAGCAGTACTTC. Its translation: CASQGGYREQYF.

At least ten counts were recorded for this clonotype. The chain combines TRBV7-8 with TRBJ2-1, with D perhaps TRBD2 (5 bases). From germline, CDR1 is SGHVS and CDR2 FQNEAQ. This CDR3 is 16 amino acids long. V was clipped by 1 base and J by 2 bases, with 12 bases between them. The CDR3 protein is CASSLDPGTAYNEQFF. Here the CDR3 DNA reads TGTGCCAGCAGCTTAGACCCGGGAACCGCCTACAATGAGCAGTTCTTC.

This clonotype was detected ten times or more. The chain recombines TRBV19 with TRBJ1-5, with 9 bases aligning to TRBD1. Germline-derived CDR1 and CDR2 are LNHDA and SQIVND (reference sequence). This CDR3 is built from 15 residues. V shed 3 bases and J 7 bases; nucleotides not matched to a gene: 7. The CDR3 spells CASSIVRDRAQPQHF. As DNA, the CDR3 is TGTGCCAGTAGTATCGTCCGGGACAGGGCCCAGCCCCAGCATTTT.

This clonotype was recorded a few times. This chain links TRBV24-1 with TRBJ2-3; 8 bases map to TRBD1. This CDR3 has 15 amino acids. V lost 5 bases and J lost 1; bases outside the gene matches: 4. Germline CDR1 KGHDR, CDR2 SFDVKD. DNA for the CDR3: TGTGCCACCAGTGGAGGGGGACAGGGCACAGATACGCAGTATTTT. It codes for CATSGGGQGTDTQYF.